This is a list of T cell receptor beta chains from one sample in a study of cytotoxic CD8 clonotypes in ibrutinib-treated CLL. Data came from immunoSEQ multiplex PCR; TCRdb stores just in-frame clones and leaves some out. This table holds about 130,000 clones, 80% to 85% found once. The sequencing here drew on PBMCs, taken after 24 months of ibrutinib treatment. These TCRs come from a human donor with chronic lymphocytic leukemia. Each CDR3 is given with its conserved first and last residue. The D gene is left open where the match is weak. Where a row states a size, it is once, few, many or the class of an expanded clone; other rows omit it.

clone size	D gene	J gene	V gene	CDR3 DNA	CDR3 protein
-	TRBD2	TRBJ2-5	TRBV30	TGTGCCTGGCGGCGGGGGGTTGGTGGCAGAGAGACCCAGTACTTC	CAWRRGVGGRETQYF
-	-	TRBJ2-4	TRBV28	TGTGCCAGCAGTCCCCAGGATGGCCGAGGTGGCATTCAGTACTTC	CASSPQDGRGGIQYF
-	-	TRBJ1-4	TRBV28	TGTGCCAGCACCCCCGGGAGTAGAAATGAAAAACTGTTTTTT	CASTPGSRNEKLFF
few	-	TRBJ2-3	TRBV4-3	TGCGCCAGCAGCCGGGACCGCGGGGATACGCAGTATTTT	CASSRDRGDTQYF
-	-	TRBJ2-7	TRBV6-6	TGTGCCAGCAAGCTACAGGGAGGGGATAACGAGCAGTACTTC	CASKLQGGDNEQYF
-	-	TRBJ1-5	TRBV19	TGTGCCAGTAGTATAGTGCCAGGGGAACAGCCCCAGCATTTT	CASSIVPGEQPQHF
-	TRBD1	TRBJ2-2	TRBV9	TGTGCCAGCAGCGTATGGGGACAGGGGAACACCGGGGAGCTGTTTTTT	CASSVWGQGNTGELFF
-	TRBD2	TRBJ2-1	TRBV14	TGTGCCAGCAGCCTACTAGCGGGGGGGCCCGGTGAGCAGTTCTTC	CASSLLAGGPGEQFF
-	TRBD1	TRBJ2-1	TRBV13	TGTGCCAGCAGCTTAGGGACAGGGGCTCCTAGATCCGGGCAGTTCTTC	CASSLGTGAPRSGQFF
-	-	TRBJ2-7	TRBV11-3	TGTGCCAGCAGCTTAGACCAAGACTACGAGCAGTACTTC	CASSLDQDYEQYF
-	TRBD1	TRBJ2-1	TRBV6-5	TGTGCCAGCAGTTATACCCCCAGGACAGGGCACAATGAGCAGTTCTTC	CASSYTPRTGHNEQFF
-	-	TRBJ2-7	TRBV6-5	TGTGCCAGCAGACGTACAGGTTCGGCCTACGAGCAGTACTTC	CASRRTGSAYEQYF
few	TRBD1	TRBJ1-6	TRBV5-4	TGTGCCAGCAGCTTGGTCACAGGGGTTAATTCACCCCTCCACTTT	CASSLVTGVNSPLHF
-	-	TRBJ2-3	TRBV9	TGTGCCAGCCGGGGGACTAGCACAGATACGCAGTATTTT	CASRGTSTDTQYF
-	-	TRBJ2-3	TRBV7-9	TGTGCCAGCGACCTCGAGGACTGGCTCACAGATACGCAGTATTTT	CASDLEDWLTDTQYF
-	-	TRBJ1-2	TRBV10-3	TGTGCCATCAGTGAGGGGGAACAGATCTATGGCTACACCTTC	CAISEGEQIYGYTF